This passage covers 19 T cell receptor beta chains from one sample sequenced in a study of post-analysis software for immune sequencing data. Overall study findings and caveats: Four to six TRBV segments were more frequent in patients than controls; TRBV5-6, TRBV5-1 and TRBV20-1 belonged to this group.

Antigens for these TCRs are unknown. The TCR beta cDNA libraries carried unique molecular identifiers. TCRdb processed the PCR reads anew with MiXCR; each CDR3 protein has one entry. The table records 450,000 to 700,000 distinct CDR3 sequences, roughly 45% of them present only once. Source material: blood. These receptors all come from a girl aged 10 to 17 with multiple sclerosis.

This clonotype turned up a few times. The rearrangement joins TRBV5-6 to TRBJ1-5, with 8 bases lining up with TRBD1. The CDR3 extends over 16 amino acids. Germline CDR1 reads SGHDT; CDR2 reads YYEEEE. With V trimmed by 0 bases and J by 6 bases, 8 bases remained unmatched. Here the CDR3 reads CASSLVGAGGGQPQHF. The CDR3 DNA reads TGTGCCAGCAGCTTGGTCGGGGCAGGGGGCGGTCAGCCCCAGCATTTT.

This chain connects TRBV4-2 to TRBJ2-1, with 8 bases matching TRBD2. Germline-derived CDR1 and CDR2 are LGHNA and YNFKEQ. Unmatched junction bases numbered 7, after V lost 0 bases and J lost 3 bases. This CDR3 contains 17 residues. The CDR3 DNA follows: TGTGCCAGCAGCCAAGATAATCAGCTAGCGGGCTACAATGAGCAGTTCTTC. Translated, it gives CASSQDNQLAGYNEQFF.

V and J are TRBV6-5 and TRBJ2-7, with a possible D match to TRBD2 (5 bases). Trimming cost V 5 bases and J 12 bases, with 11 bases left between them. The CDR3 extends over 10 amino acids. CDR1 is MNHEY, CDR2 SVGAGI, per germline. CDR3 sequence reads: CASSAYGGYF. CDR3 sequence (DNA): TGTGCCAGCAGTGCTTATGGAGGGTACTTC.

The gene calls are TRBV20-1 and TRBJ1-1, with 7 bases fitting TRBD1. Losses at the gene ends were 5 bases for V and 5 bases for J; bases not matched to a gene: 5. This CDR3 spans 12 amino acids. The germline V gene encodes CDR1 DFQATT and CDR2 SNEGSKA (reference sequence). CDR3 bases: TGCAGTGCTGAGGACAGGAGAACTGAAGCTTTCTTT. This codes for CSAEDRRTEAFF.

The V and J genes are TRBV6-5 and TRBJ2-3; D ambiguous. CDR3 size: 14 residues. Per germline, CDR1 MNHEY and CDR2 SVGAGI. Trimming took 2 bases from V and 5 from J, leaving 11 bases between them. Here the CDR3 reads CASSYMERGDTQYF. The CDR3 nucleotides are TGTGCCAGCAGTTACATGGAGAGAGGAGATACGCAGTATTTT.

This clonotype was observed a handful of times. The chain joins TRBV5-1 to TRBJ2-3; D is uncertain. Trimming shortened V by 1 base and J by 6 bases, and 21 bases separated the two germline ends. CDR1 and CDR2 (germline): SGHRS, YFSETQ. The CDR3 length is 17 residues. CDR3 nucleotides: TGCGCCAGCAGCTTGACTCCGGCGGCCGTCCAGGCGGATACGCAGTATTTT. This encodes CASSLTPAAVQADTQYF.

Only a few counts were recorded for this clonotype. The J gene is TRBJ2-1, the V gene TRBV6-6; D may be TRBD2 (6 bases). The V and J ends lost 4 bases and 4 bases respectively, with 17 bases between them. This CDR3 contains 16 residues. CDR1 MNHNY and CDR2 SVGAGI come from the germline V gene (reference sequence). The CDR3 DNA is TGTGCCAGCAGTTCCTTATTATCTAGCGAGTACAATGAGCAGTTCTTC. It yields the protein CASSSLLSSEYNEQFF.

The chain carries TRBV6-5 and TRBJ2-1; 7 bases are shared with TRBD2. The CDR3 has 14 amino acids. After removal of 7 bases from V and 6 bases from J, the junction contained 9 bases not matched to a gene. In germline, CDR1 is MNHEY, CDR2 SVGAGI. The CDR3 DNA reads as TGTGCCAGCACTGGGGGGGGTCCGGGCAATGAGCAGTTCTTC. This gives the protein CASTGGGPGNEQFF.

The chain uses TRBV7-8 and TRBJ2-3, with D perhaps TRBD2 (7 bases). Per the germline V gene, CDR1 is SGHVS and CDR2 is FQNEAQ. This CDR3 contains 16 residues. V was shortened by 4 bases and J by 0 bases, with 14 bases between the two germline ends. CDR3 nucleotides: TGTGCCAGCAGCTGGGGGGCTAGCGGCAGCACAGATACGCAGTATTTT. It specifies CASSWGASGSTDTQYF. Full variable domain (outside the CDR3, taken from reference TRBV7-8 and TRBJ2-3): GAGVSQSPRYKVAKRGQDVALRCDPISGHVSLFWYQQALGQGPEFLTYFQNEAQLDKSGLPSDRFFAERPEGSVSTLKIQRTQQEDSAVYLCASSWGASGSTDTQYFGPGTRLTVL.

This chain links TRBV7-9 with TRBJ2-7; D may correspond to TRBD1 or TRBD2 (5 bases each). Trimming cost V 4 bases and J 7 bases, with 26 bases left between them. This CDR3 region has 17 residues. CDR1 and CDR2 from the germline V gene are SEHNR and FQNEAQ (reference sequence). The CDR3 coding sequence is TGTGCCAGCAGCTCAGAGGACGGGATTCTGGGGGAGTATGAGCAGTACTTC. This encodes CASSSEDGILGEYEQYF. The whole variable domain, remainder taken from reference TRBV7-9 and TRBJ2-7, is DTGVSQNPRHKITKRGQNVTFRCDPISEHNRLYWYRQTLGQGPEFLTYFQNEAQLEKSRLLSDRFSAERPKGSFSTLEIQRTEQGDSAMYLCASSSEDGILGEYEQYFGPGTRLTVT.

This clonotype has just one count. This chain's CDR3 is CSVEIGQGASYNEQFF. In nucleotides, the CDR3 is TGCAGCGTTGAAATTGGACAGGGGGCCTCCTACAATGAGCAGTTCTTC. The chain links TRBV29-1 to TRBJ2-1; 11 nucleotides agree with TRBD1. Germline V CDR1 and CDR2: SQVTM, ANQGSEA. V lost 2 bases, J lost 0 bases, and 3 bases stayed unmatched. The CDR3 is 16 residues long.

The rearrangement joins TRBV4-1 to TRBJ2-1; D ambiguous. Germline assignment: CDR1 MGHRA and CDR2 YSYEKL. This CDR3 spans 13 amino acids. Trimming shortened V by 5 bases and J by 6 bases, and 11 bases separated the two germline ends. The CDR3 DNA follows: TGCGCCAGCAGCTGGAACTCCGGCAATGAGCAGTTCTTC. Translated, it gives CASSWNSGNEQFF.

The CDR3 is CASSDPISGRVHEQFF. The CDR3 region has the DNA TGTGCCAGCAGTGACCCAATTAGCGGGAGGGTGCATGAGCAGTTCTTC. This chain links TRBV25-1 with TRBJ2-1; 11 bases are a match to TRBD2. Germline CDR1 MGHDK, CDR2 SYGVNS. This CDR3 has 16 amino acids. Unmatched junction bases numbered 9, after V lost 3 bases and J lost 8 bases.

This clonotype has only a few counts. The chain joins TRBV20-1 to TRBJ1-5; D possibly corresponds to TRBD1 (5 bases). Germline V gene data show CDR1 as DFQATT and CDR2 as SNEGSKA (reference sequence). This CDR3 region has 12 residues. With 6 bases removed from V and 10 bases from J, the gap between germline ends came to 16 bases. The DNA for the CDR3 is TGCAGTGCCCGGACCGGGGGGGGACCCCAGCATTTT. Protein sequence: CSARTGGGPQHF.

This chain connects TRBV5-6 to TRBJ2-4; D remains unclear. Trimming took 1 base from V and 0 from J, leaving 5 bases between them. The CDR3 is 14 amino acids. CDR1 and CDR2 (germline): SGHDT, YYEEEE. CDR3 sequence: CASSLLIAKNIQYF. The CDR3, as DNA: TGTGCCAGCAGCTTGTTAATAGCCAAAAACATTCAGTACTTC.

This chain connects TRBV5-6 to TRBJ2-3; no clear D. Per germline, CDR1 SGHDT and CDR2 YYEEEE. This CDR3 spans 12 amino acids. Between the trimmed V and J ends, which lost 2 bases and 5 bases, there was a span of 6 bases. CDR3: CASSFTEDTQYF. For the CDR3, the DNA is TGTGCCAGCAGCTTTACTGAAGATACGCAGTATTTT.

The chain couples TRBV12-3 or TRBV12-4 to TRBJ1-2; D gene unclear. This CDR3 region has 13 residues. V lost 5 bases to trimming and J lost 4 bases, with 11 bases between them. As DNA, the CDR3 is TGTGCCAGCAGTACTTCCGTGACCTATGGCTACACCTTC. As protein: CASSTSVTYGYTF.

The chain links TRBV12-3 or TRBV12-4 to TRBJ1-5, with unresolved D. The CDR3 sequence is 15 residues long. Trimming left V 2 bases short and J 0 bases short, with 8 bases between. The CDR3 protein is CASSLSTASNQPQHF. The CDR3 nucleotides read TGTGCCAGCAGTTTAAGCACCGCTAGCAATCAGCCCCAGCATTTT.

This chain links TRBV5-1 with TRBJ2-3; D is possibly TRBD1 (5 bases). Trimming pared 0 bases from V and 2 bases from J, leaving 13 bases between. The germline V gene has CDR1 SGHRS and CDR2 YFSETQ. The CDR3 totals 16 residues. In DNA, the CDR3 is TGCGCCAGCAGCTTGGGACAGTACCTCCTCACAGATACGCAGTATTTT. It is translated as CASSLGQYLLTDTQYF.